This passage covers 20 T cell receptor beta chains from one sample sequenced in a study of blood T cell repertoires in COVID-19. Sequencing used immunoSEQ multiplex PCR; TCRdb keeps in-frame clones, though not all of them. Of 250,000 to 350,000 clones in the sample, around 91% are singletons; the top ten hold around 4.4%. The sample taken for sequencing was PBMCs or T cells enriched from blood (not recorded which). All receptors come from a woman between 18 and 29 years old with acute COVID-19.

This clone was seen only a few times. The chain carries TRBV5-1 and TRBJ2-7; possible D gene TRBD1, 6 bases. CDR3 length equals 14 residues. Germline assignment: CDR1 SGHRS and CDR2 YFSETQ. Trimming shortened V by 3 bases and J by 2 bases, and 12 bases separated the two germline ends. The CDR3 region is CASSSQGGPYEQYF. The DNA for the CDR3 is TGCGCCAGCAGCTCGCAAGGGGGACCCTACGAGCAGTACTTC.

Only a few counts were recorded for this clone. J is TRBJ2-7 and V is TRBV7-9; a weak D match, TRBD2 (6 bases). CDR1 is SEHNR, CDR2 FQNEAQ, per germline (reference sequence). V was cut by 1 base and J by 5 bases, with 18 bases left in between. The length of the CDR3 is 16 residues. This CDR3 reads CASSLGVARRAHEQYF. The CDR3 DNA is TGTGCCAGCAGCTTAGGAGTCGCCAGGAGGGCCCACGAGCAGTACTTC.

This clone has only one observation. This chain joins TRBV11-2 and TRBJ1-2; TRBD1 agrees at 7 bases. Looked up from germline, CDR1 is SGHAT and CDR2 is FQNNGV. V was clipped by 4 bases and J by 5 bases; unmatched bases: 10. The CDR3 has 15 residues. Here the CDR3 DNA reads TGTGCCAGCAGCTCATCACCCGGGACAGAGTATGGCTACACCTTC. It yields the protein CASSSSPGTEYGYTF.

The rearrangement uses TRBV28 and TRBJ2-5; possible D gene TRBD2, 7 bases. Germline V gene lookup returns CDR1 MDHEN and CDR2 SYDVKM. The CDR3 sequence is 17 residues long. V shed 4 bases and J shed 5 bases, with 23 bases lying between them. The CDR3 loop is CASSSAPRGHGRETQYF. The DNA of the CDR3 is TGTGCCAGCAGTTCCGCCCCTCGGGGGCACGGGAGGGAGACCCAGTACTTC.

The count of this clone is one. This chain links TRBV2 with TRBJ1-1; D possibly corresponds to TRBD1 (6 bases). The CDR3 has 13 amino acids. Between the trimmed V and J ends, which lost 7 bases and 3 bases, there was a span of 12 bases. Germline V gene lookup returns CDR1 SNHLY and CDR2 FYNNEI. CDR3 nucleotide sequence: TGTGCCAGCAACAGGGCGGCGTACACTGAAGCTTTCTTT. Translation gives CASNRAAYTEAFF.

Comment on this clone: Germline is not matched at one junction end, which may reflect a read error. The V gene is TRBV3-1 (or the pseudogene TRBV3-2), the J gene TRBJ2-7; tentatively, D is TRBD2 (6 bases). The germline V gene encodes CDR1 LGHDT and CDR2 YNNKEL (reference sequence). This CDR3 is built from 14 residues. The CDR3 region is CASCQSEAGGEQYF. DNA for the CDR3: TGTGCCAGCTGCCAGAGCGAAGCGGGCGGCGAGCAGTACTTC.

The chain has TRBV28 and TRBJ1-2, with D tentatively TRBD1 (6 bases). Germline-derived CDR1 and CDR2 are MDHEN and SYDVKM. CDR3 length: 15 amino acids. Trimming took 1 base from V and 7 from J, leaving 16 bases between them. CDR3 bases: TGTGCCAGCAGTTTATTAGGGGGAGAAAATAGTGGCTACACCTTC. This translates into CASSLLGGENSGYTF.

V and J are TRBV7-9 and TRBJ1-2; perhaps TRBD1 as D (5 bases). The CDR3 spans 15 residues. Trimming took off 0 bases at V and 8 bases at J, with 16 bases between the two ends. Germline V gives CDR1 SEHNR, CDR2 FQNEAQ (reference sequence). CDR3 amino acids: CASSLAEGPPKGYTF. CDR3 coding DNA: TGTGCCAGCAGCTTAGCGGAGGGGCCCCCGAAAGGCTACACCTTC. Together with reference TRBV7-9 and TRBJ1-2, the CDR3 gives the full variable domain: DTGVSQNPRHKITKRGQNVTFRCDPISEHNRLYWYRQTLGQGPEFLTYFQNEAQLEKSRLLSDRFSAERPKGSFSTLEIQRTEQGDSAMYLCASSLAEGPPKGYTFGSGTRLTVV.

The chain carries TRBV3-1 (or the pseudogene TRBV3-2) and TRBJ1-2, with 8 bases identical to TRBD1. This CDR3 is 16 amino acids long. The trim removed 6 bases at V and 1 base at J, leaving 10 bases unmatched. CDR1 and CDR2 (germline): LGHDT, YNNKEL (reference sequence). The CDR3 bases are TGTGCCAGCAGTCCCCGACAGGGGAGTATTAACTATGGCTACACCTTC. Residues: CASSPRQGSINYGYTF.

This clone was observed a handful of times. The V and J genes are TRBV6-2 or TRBV6-3 and TRBJ1-2; maybe TRBD1 (5 bases). From germline, CDR1 is MNHEY and CDR2 SVGEGT. This CDR3 spans 13 amino acids. V was shortened by 3 bases and J by 8 bases, with 13 bases between the two germline ends. The CDR3 spells CASSYKGSGGYTF. The CDR3 nucleotides read TGTGCCAGCAGTTATAAGGGGTCCGGGGGCTACACCTTC.

This clone was seen once. The chain employs TRBV7-9 and TRBJ2-7; 9 bases match TRBD1. This CDR3 region has 12 residues. With 4 bases clipped from V and 12 bases from J, the junction kept 7 bases outside the gene matches. The germline V gene has CDR1 SEHNR and CDR2 FQNEAQ (reference sequence). The CDR3: CASSWYRGPGYF. The CDR3 bases are TGTGCCAGCAGCTGGTACAGGGGGCCAGGGTACTTC.

This clone showed up just a few times. The V call is TRBV2, the J call TRBJ2-5, with 10 bases identical to TRBD2. The CDR3 runs 16 residues. Germline loops: CDR1 SNHLY, CDR2 FYNNEI. The V and J ends lost 3 bases and 5 bases, in that order; junction bases with no gene match: 9. In DNA, the CDR3 is TGTGCCAGCAGTGATGGGCTAGCGGGAGATGTGGAGACCCAGTACTTC. Its translation: CASSDGLAGDVETQYF.

The chain joins TRBV2 to TRBJ1-6; D not certain. The V end lost 3 bases, the J end lost 1 base, and 10 bases lay between the germline ends. Germline CDR1 is SNHLY and CDR2 is FYNNEI. CDR3 length: 16 residues. CDR3 in DNA: TGTGCCAGCAGTGACGAGAGAGGGTCCTATAATTCACCCCTCCACTTT. This sequence encodes CASSDERGSYNSPLHF.

This clone appeared once. The CDR3 loop reads CASSPAGTPSYEQYF. The CDR3 DNA follows: TGTGCCAGCTCACCAGCCGGGACACCTTCCTACGAGCAGTACTTC. V usage is TRBV18 and J usage is TRBJ2-7; the D gene is possibly TRBD1 (6 bases). The CDR3 contains 15 residues. The V gene's germline CDR1 is KGHSH and CDR2 LQKENI. V lost 2 bases, J lost 1 base, and 12 bases lay in between.

The gene calls are TRBV24-1 and TRBJ2-1; 10 bases are shared with TRBD2. The CDR3 is 15 residues long. The junction had 7 bases not matched to a gene; V was cut back by 3 bases and J by 9 bases. Germline V lookup: CDR1 KGHDR, CDR2 SFDVKD. The CDR3 sequence is CATSDPGLAEGEQFF. CDR3 bases: TGTGCCACCAGTGATCCCGGACTAGCGGAGGGTGAGCAGTTCTTC.

V gene TRBV18 combines with J gene TRBJ2-7; maybe TRBD2 (6 bases). V gave up 0 bases and J gave up 6 bases, with 15 bases separating them. This CDR3 contains 15 residues. CDR1 KGHSH and CDR2 LQKENI come from the germline V gene. CDR3 residues: CASSPPGQGGFEQYF. In nucleotides, the CDR3 is TGTGCCAGCTCACCACCAGGGCAGGGAGGCTTCGAGCAGTACTTC.

The chain has TRBV19 and TRBJ1-5; no clear D. The V end was cut by 6 bases, the J end by 0 bases, with 18 bases between. Germline V CDR1 and CDR2: LNHDA, SQIVND (reference sequence). This CDR3 is built from 17 residues. The CDR3 DNA reads as TGTGCCAGTAGACGGGATCCTGGAGGGTATAGCAATCAGCCCCAGCATTTT. It encodes CASRRDPGGYSNQPQHF.

The rearrangement uses TRBV5-1 and TRBJ1-1; D might be TRBD1 (6 bases). The CDR3 runs 16 residues. CDR1 and CDR2 (germline): SGHRS, YFSETQ. Deletions cut 0 bases from V and 2 bases from J, with 14 bases between. CDR3 amino acids: CASSLAQTGLNTEAFF. In nucleotides, the CDR3 is TGCGCCAGCAGCTTGGCCCAAACAGGGCTAAACACTGAAGCTTTCTTT.

The rearrangement uses TRBV2 and TRBJ1-1, with D possibly TRBD1 on 6 matching bases. The V gene lost 6 bases and the J gene lost 0 bases, with 20 bases spanning the gap. CDR3 length: 17 residues. CDR1 and CDR2 from the germline V gene are SNHLY and FYNNEI. The CDR3 sequence is CASSQNPRGVMNTEAFF. CDR3 in DNA: TGTGCCAGCAGCCAAAACCCCAGGGGAGTTATGAACACTGAAGCTTTCTTT.

The V gene is TRBV6-4, the J gene TRBJ1-6; D is uncertain. The V and J ends lost 4 bases and 0 bases respectively, with 7 bases between them. Germline CDR1 and CDR2: MRHNA and SNTAGT. The CDR3 is 15 residues long. In nucleotides, the CDR3 is TGTGCCAGCAGTGCAGGTCGCTCCTATAATTCACCCCTCCACTTT. As protein: CASSAGRSYNSPLHF.